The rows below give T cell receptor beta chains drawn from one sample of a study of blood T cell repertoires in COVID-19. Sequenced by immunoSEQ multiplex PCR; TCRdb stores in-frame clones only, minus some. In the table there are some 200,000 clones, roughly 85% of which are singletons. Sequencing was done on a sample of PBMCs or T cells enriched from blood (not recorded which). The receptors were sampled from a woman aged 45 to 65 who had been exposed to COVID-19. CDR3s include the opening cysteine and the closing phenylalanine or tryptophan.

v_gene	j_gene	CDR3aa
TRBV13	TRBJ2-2	CASSSYRGDTGELFF
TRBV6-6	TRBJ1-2	CASSYSTATYGYTF
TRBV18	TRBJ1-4	CASSPAGRATNEKLFF
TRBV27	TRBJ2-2	CASSRLAGVNTGELFF
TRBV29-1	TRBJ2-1	CSVDPYNEQFF
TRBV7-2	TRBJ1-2	CASSLAAGPDYGYTF
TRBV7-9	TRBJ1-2	CASSSTGPGVPYGYTF
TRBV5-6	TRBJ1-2	CASSPGGYGYTF
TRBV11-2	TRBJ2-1	CASSRDRSGINEQFF
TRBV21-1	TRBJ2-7	CASSASGAYEQYF
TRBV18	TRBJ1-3	CASSGGSFSGNTIYF
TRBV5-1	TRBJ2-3	CASSRTGAKVTDTQYF
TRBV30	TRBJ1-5	CAWSVGTQGFNQPQHF
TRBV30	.	CAWSVQGYEQYF
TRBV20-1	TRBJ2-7	CSARVQYEQYF
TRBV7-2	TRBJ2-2	CASSLEVGRGKLFF
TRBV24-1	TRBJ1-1	CATSAPGGTEAFF
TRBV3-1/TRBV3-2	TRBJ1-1	CASSLWTANTEAFF
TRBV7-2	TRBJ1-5	CASSLARENQPQHF
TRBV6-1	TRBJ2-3	CASSEYGTFELTDTQYF
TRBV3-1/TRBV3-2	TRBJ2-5	CASSQASGGGETQYF
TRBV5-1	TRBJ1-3	CASSLSLGQAGNTIYF
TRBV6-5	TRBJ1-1	CASSDRVQTEAFF
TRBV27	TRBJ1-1	CASKEARGEAFF